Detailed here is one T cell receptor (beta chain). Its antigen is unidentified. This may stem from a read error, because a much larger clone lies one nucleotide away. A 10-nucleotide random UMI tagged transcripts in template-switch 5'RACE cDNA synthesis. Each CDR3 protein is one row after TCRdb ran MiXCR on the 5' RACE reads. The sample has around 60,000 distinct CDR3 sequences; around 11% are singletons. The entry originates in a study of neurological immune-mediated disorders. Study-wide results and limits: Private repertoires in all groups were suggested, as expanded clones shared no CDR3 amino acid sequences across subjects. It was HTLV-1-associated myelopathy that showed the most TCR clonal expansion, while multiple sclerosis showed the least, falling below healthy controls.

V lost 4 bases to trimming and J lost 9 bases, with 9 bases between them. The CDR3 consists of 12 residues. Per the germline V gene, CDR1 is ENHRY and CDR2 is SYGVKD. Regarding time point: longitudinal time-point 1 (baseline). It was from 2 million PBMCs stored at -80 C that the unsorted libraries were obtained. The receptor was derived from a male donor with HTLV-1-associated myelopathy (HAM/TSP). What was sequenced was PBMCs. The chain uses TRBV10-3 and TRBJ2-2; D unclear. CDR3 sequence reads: CAISVWTRELFF. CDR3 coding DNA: TGTGCCATCAGTGTTTGGACCAGGGAGCTGTTTTTT.